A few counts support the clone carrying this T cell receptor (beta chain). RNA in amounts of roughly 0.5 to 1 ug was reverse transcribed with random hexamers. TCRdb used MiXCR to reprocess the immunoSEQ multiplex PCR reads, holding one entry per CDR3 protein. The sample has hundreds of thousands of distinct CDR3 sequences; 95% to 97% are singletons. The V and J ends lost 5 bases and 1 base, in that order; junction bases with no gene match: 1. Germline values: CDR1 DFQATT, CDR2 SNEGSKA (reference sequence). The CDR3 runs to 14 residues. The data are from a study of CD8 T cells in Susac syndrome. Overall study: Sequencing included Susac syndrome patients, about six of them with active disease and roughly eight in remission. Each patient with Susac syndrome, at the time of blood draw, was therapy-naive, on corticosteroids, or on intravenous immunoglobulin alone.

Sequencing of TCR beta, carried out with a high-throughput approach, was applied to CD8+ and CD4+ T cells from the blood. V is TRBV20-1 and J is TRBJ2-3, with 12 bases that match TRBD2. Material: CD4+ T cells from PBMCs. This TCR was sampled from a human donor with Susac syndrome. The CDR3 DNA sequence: TGCAGTGCTCGGACTAGCGGGGGCACAGATACGCAGTATTTT. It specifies CSARTSGGTDTQYF.